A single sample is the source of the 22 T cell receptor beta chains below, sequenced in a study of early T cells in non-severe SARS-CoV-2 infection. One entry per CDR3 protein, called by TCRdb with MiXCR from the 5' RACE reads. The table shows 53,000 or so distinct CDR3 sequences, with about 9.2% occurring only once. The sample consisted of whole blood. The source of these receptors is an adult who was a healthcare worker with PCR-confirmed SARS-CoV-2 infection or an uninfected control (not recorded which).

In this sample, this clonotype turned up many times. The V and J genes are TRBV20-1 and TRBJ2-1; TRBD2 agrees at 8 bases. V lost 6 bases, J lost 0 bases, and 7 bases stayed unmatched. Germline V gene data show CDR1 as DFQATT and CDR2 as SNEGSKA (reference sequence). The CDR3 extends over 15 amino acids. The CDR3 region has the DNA TGCAGTGCCCGGACTAGCCCGAGCTCCTACAATGAGCAGTTCTTC. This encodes CSARTSPSSYNEQFF.

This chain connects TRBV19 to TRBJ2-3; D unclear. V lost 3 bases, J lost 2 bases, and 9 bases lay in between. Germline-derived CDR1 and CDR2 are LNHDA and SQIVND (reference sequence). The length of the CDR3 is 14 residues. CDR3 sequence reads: CASSIGLITDTQYF. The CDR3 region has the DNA TGTGCCAGTAGTATTGGCCTTATCACAGATACGCAGTATTTT.

CDR3 nucleotide sequence: TGTGCCAGCTGGCCGGGCCGTATGTCGAATGAGCAGTTCTTC. Translated: CASWPGRMSNEQFF. The chain has TRBV2 and TRBJ2-1; D remains ambiguous. Germline V gene lookup returns CDR1 SNHLY and CDR2 FYNNEI. CDR3 length: 14 amino acids. Between the trimmed V and J ends, which lost 8 bases and 7 bases, there was a span of 18 bases. Based on the CDR3 plus reference TRBV2 and TRBJ2-1, the full variable domain is EPEVTQTPSHQVTQMGQEVILRCVPISNHLYFYWYRQILGQKVEFLVSFYNNEISEKSEIFDDQFSVERPDGSNFTLKIRSTKLEDSAMYFCASWPGRMSNEQFFGPGTRLTVL.

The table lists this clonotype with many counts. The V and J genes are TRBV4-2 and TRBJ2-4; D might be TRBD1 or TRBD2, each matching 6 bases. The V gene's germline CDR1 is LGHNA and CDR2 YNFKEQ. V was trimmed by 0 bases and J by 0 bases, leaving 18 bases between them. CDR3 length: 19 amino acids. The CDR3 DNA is TGTGCCAGCAGCCAAGATCGCCCCTTACAGGGACTAGCCAAAAACATTCAGTACTTC. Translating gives CASSQDRPLQGLAKNIQYF.

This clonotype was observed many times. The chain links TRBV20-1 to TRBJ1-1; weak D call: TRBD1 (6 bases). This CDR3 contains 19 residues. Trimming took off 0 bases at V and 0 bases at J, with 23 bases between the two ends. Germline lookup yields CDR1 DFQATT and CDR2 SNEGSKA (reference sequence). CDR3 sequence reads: CSARDHYRSDRELNTEAFF. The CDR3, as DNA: TGCAGTGCTAGAGATCACTATCGCTCGGACAGAGAATTGAACACTGAAGCTTTCTTT.

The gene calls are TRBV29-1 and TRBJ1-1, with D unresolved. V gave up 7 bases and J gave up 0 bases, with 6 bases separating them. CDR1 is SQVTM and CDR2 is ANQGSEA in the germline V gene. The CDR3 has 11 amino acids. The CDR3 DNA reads TGCAGCGGATCAGTGAACACTGAAGCTTTCTTT. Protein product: CSGSVNTEAFF.

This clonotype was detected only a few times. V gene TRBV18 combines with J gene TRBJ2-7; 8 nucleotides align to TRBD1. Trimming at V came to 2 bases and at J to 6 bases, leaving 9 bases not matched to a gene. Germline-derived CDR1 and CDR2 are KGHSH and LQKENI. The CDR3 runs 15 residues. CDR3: CASSPAPAGGTEQYF. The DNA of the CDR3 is TGTGCCAGCTCACCAGCCCCGGCAGGGGGCACCGAGCAGTACTTC.

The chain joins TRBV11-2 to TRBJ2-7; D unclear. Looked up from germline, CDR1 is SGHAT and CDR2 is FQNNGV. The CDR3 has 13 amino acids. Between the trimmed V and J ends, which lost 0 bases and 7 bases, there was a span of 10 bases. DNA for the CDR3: TGTGCCAGCAGCTTAGATGTGAGGCGGGAGCAGTACTTC. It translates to CASSLDVRREQYF. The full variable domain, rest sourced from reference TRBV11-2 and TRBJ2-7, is EAGVAQSPRYKIIEKRQSVAFWCNPISGHATLYWYQQILGQGPKLLIQFQNNGVVDDSQLPKDRFSAERLKGVDSTLKIQPAKLEDSAVYLCASSLDVRREQYFGPGTRLTVT.

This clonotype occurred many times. CDR3 bases: TGTGCCAGCAGTGACTGGAGGTCAAAGAGGGAGAGATTCTACGAGCAGTACTTC. Encoded protein: CASSDWRSKRERFYEQYF. This chain links TRBV6-4 with TRBJ2-7, with D perhaps matching TRBD2 (5 bases). The CDR3 is made up of 18 amino acids. The V and J ends lost 1 base and 3 bases respectively, with 22 bases between them. The V gene's germline CDR1 is MRHNA and CDR2 SNTAGT.

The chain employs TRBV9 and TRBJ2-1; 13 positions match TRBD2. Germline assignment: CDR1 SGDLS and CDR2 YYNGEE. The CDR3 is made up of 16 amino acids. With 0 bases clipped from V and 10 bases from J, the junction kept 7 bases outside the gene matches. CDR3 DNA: TGTGCCAGCAGCGTAGCTACTAGCGGGAGGGCAGGGGAGCAGTTCTTC. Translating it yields CASSVATSGRAGEQFF.

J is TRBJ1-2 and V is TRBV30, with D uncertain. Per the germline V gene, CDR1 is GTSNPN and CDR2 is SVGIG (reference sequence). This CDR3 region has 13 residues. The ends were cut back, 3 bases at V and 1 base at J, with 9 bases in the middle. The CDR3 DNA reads TGTGCCTGGAGAAGGAGCTTTAACTATGGCTACACCTTC. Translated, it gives CAWRRSFNYGYTF.

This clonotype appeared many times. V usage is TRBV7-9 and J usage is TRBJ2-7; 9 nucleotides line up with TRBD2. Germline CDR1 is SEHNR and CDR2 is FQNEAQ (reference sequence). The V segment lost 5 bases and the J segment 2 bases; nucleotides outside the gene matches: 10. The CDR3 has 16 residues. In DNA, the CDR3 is TGTGCCAGCAGCCTCCGGTTAGCGGGAGATGCCTACGAGCAGTACTTC. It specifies CASSLRLAGDAYEQYF.

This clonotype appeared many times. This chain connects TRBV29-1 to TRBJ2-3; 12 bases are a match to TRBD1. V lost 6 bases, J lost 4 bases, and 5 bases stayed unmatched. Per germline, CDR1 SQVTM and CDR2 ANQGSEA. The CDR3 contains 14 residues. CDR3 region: CSVKRDRGPDTQYF. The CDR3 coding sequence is TGCAGCGTCAAACGGGACAGGGGGCCAGATACGCAGTATTTT.

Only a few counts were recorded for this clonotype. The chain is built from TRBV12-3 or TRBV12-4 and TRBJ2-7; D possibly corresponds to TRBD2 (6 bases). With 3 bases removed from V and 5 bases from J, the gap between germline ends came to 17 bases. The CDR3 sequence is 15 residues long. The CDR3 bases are TGTGCCAGCAGTTTGGCGGGGCAAATTCCCCACGAGCAGTACTTC. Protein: CASSLAGQIPHEQYF.

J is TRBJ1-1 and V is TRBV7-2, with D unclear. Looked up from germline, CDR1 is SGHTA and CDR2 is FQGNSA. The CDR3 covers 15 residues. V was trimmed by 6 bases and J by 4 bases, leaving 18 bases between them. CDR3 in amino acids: CASRPWSPAGTEAFF. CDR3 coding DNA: TGTGCCAGCAGGCCATGGTCACCGGCCGGCACTGAAGCTTTCTTT.

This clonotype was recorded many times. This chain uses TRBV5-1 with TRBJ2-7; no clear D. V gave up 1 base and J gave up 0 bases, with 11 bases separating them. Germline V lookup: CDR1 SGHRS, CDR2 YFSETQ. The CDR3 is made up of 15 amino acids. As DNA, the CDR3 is TGCGCCAGCAGCTTGTTTGCGTCGAACTCCTACGAGCAGTACTTC. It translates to CASSLFASNSYEQYF. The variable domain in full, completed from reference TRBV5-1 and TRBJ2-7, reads KAGVTQTPRYLIKTRGQQVTLSCSPISGHRSVSWYQQTPGQGLQFLFEYFSETQRNKGNFPGRFSGRQFSNSRSEMNVSTLELGDSALYLCASSLFASNSYEQYFGPGTRLTVT.

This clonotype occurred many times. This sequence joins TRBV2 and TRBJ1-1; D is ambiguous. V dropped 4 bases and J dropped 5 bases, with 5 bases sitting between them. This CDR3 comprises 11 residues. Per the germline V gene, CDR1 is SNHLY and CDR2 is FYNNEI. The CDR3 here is CASSALTEAFF. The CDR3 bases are TGTGCCAGCAGTGCCCTAACTGAAGCTTTCTTT. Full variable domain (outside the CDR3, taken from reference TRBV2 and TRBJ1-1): EPEVTQTPSHQVTQMGQEVILRCVPISNHLYFYWYRQILGQKVEFLVSFYNNEISEKSEIFDDQFSVERPDGSNFTLKIRSTKLEDSAMYFCASSALTEAFFGQGTRLTVV.

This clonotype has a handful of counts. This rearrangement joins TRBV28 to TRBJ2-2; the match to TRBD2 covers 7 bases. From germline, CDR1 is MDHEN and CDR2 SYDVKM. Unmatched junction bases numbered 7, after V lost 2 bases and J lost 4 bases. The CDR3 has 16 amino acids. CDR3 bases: TGTGCCAGCAGTTTACCCGGGGGGTCAGGCACCGGGGAGCTGTTTTTT. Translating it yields CASSLPGGSGTGELFF. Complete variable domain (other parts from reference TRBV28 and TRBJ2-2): DVKVTQSSRYLVKRTGEKVFLECVQDMDHENMFWYRQDPGLGLRLIYFSYDVKMKEKGDIPEGYSVSREKKERFSLILESASTNQTSMYLCASSLPGGSGTGELFFGEGSRLTVL.

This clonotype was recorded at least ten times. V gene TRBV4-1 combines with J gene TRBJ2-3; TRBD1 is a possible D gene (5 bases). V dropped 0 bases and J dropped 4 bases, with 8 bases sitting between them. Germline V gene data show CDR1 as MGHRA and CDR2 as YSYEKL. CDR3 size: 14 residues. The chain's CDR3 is CASSQEGVADTQYF. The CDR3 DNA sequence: TGCGCCAGCAGCCAAGAAGGGGTGGCAGATACGCAGTATTTT.

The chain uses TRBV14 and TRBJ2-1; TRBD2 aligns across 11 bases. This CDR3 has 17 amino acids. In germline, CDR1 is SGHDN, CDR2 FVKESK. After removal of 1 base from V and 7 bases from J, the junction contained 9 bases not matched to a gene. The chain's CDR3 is CASSQGLGLAVRNEQFF. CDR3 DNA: TGTGCCAGCAGCCAAGGTTTGGGACTAGCGGTGAGGAATGAGCAGTTCTTC.

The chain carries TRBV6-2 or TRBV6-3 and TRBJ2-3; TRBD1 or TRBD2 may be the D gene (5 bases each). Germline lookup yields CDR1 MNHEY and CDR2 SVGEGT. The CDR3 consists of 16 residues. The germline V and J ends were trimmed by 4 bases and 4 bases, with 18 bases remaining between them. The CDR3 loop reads CASSSRDGKFADTQYF. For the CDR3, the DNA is TGTGCCAGCAGTTCCCGGGACGGGAAGTTTGCAGATACGCAGTATTTT.

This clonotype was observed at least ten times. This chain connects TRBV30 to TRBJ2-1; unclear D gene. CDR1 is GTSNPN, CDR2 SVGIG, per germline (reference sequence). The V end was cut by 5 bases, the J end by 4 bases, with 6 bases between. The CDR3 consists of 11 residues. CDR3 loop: CAWVDYNEQFF. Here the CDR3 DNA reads TGTGCCTGGGTCGATTACAATGAGCAGTTCTTC.